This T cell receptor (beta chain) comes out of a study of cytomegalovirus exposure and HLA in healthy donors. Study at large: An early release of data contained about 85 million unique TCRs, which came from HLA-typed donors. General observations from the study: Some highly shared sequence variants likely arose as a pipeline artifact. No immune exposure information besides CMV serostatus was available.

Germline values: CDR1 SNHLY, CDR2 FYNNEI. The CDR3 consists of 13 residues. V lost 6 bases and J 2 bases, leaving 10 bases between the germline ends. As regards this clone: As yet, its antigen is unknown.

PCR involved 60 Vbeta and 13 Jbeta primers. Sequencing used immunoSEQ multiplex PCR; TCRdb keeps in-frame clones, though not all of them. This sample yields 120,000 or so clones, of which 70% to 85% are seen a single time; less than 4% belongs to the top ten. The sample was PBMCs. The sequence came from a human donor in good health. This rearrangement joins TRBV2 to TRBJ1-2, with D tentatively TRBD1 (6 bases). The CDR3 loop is CASSPGQNYGYTF. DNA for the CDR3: TGTGCCAGCAGCCCCGGACAGAACTATGGCTACACCTTC. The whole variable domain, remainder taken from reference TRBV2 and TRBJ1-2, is EPEVTQTPSHQVTQMGQEVILRCVPISNHLYFYWYRQILGQKVEFLVSFYNNEISEKSEIFDDQFSVERPDGSNFTLKIRSTKLEDSAMYFCASSPGQNYGYTFGSGTRLTVV.